This T cell receptor (beta chain) was captured in a study of blood T cell repertoires in COVID-19. Across the study: From the United States, Italy and Spain came samples of acute and convalescent COVID-19. T cells, B-cell-depleted T cells, or PBMCs supplied cDNA or gDNA.

The CDR3 spans 14 residues. Germline CDR1 is SNHLY and CDR2 is FYNNEI. V lost 7 bases to trimming and J lost 8 bases, with 18 bases between them. Authors' data handling: Amplification of reference gene primers provided the estimated nucleated cell counts. Sequencing used immunoSEQ multiplex PCR; TCRdb keeps in-frame clones, though not all of them. That table is the source of V, J and clone size, and D and trimming were worked out from the DNA. The table lists approximately 200,000 clones, 80% to 90% of them singletons. The sequencing sample was made of peripheral blood. This TCR came from a human donor with active or convalescent COVID-19. The donor label of this sample is uncertain. The J gene is TRBJ2-1, the V gene TRBV2; D is undetermined. The CDR3 DNA reads as TGTGCCAGCAACCCTAATGCGGAGAGGCATGAGCAGTTCTTC. It codes for CASNPNAERHEQFF.